The rows below give T cell receptor beta chains drawn from one sample of a study of T cell responses to AZD1222 COVID-19 vaccine. Using immunoSEQ multiplex PCR, the repertoire was profiled, and TCRdb retains in-frame clones only, with some absent. The table lists more than 70,000 clones, just over 90% of them singletons. Material: peripheral blood, obtained 28 days after the second AZD1222 dose. These receptors came from an adult who received the AZD1222 COVID-19 vaccine. CDR3s include the opening cysteine and the closing phenylalanine or tryptophan. D genes are given only for firm matches. For some rows the clone size is stated as once, few or many, or as a class when expanded; others skip it.

v_gene	j_gene	abundance	d_gene	CDR3aa	CDR3nt
TRBV7-9	TRBJ1-1	.	.	CASSPGGDTEAFF	TGTGCCAGCAGCCCCGGGGGAGACACTGAAGCTTTCTTT
TRBV7-9	TRBJ2-7	.	.	CASSFGLGEQYF	TGTGCCAGCAGCTTTGGTCTTGGGGAGCAGTACTTC
TRBV24-1	TRBJ1-1	.	TRBD1	CATSDPTGGRTEAFF	TGTGCCACCAGTGATCCCACAGGGGGCAGAACTGAAGCTTTCTTT
TRBV11-3	TRBJ1-1	.	TRBD1	CASSQRQGSVNTEAFF	TGTGCCAGCAGCCAACGACAGGGGTCGGTGAACACTGAAGCTTTCTTT
TRBV6-6	TRBJ1-1	.	.	CASQGVSAEAFF	TGTGCCAGCCAAGGGGTTTCGGCTGAAGCTTTCTTT
TRBV11-3	TRBJ1-1	.	TRBD1	CASTAGGAENTEAFF	TGTGCCAGCACCGCAGGGGGCGCCGAGAACACTGAAGCTTTCTTT
TRBV11-1	TRBJ1-4	.	.	CASSRGLVEKLFF	TGTGCCAGCAGCCGAGGCCTCGTTGAAAAACTGTTTTTT
TRBV19	TRBJ1-1	.	.	CASIPGGGDTEAFF	TGTGCCAGTATCCCTGGGGGGGGCGATACTGAAGCTTTCTTT
TRBV28	TRBJ2-7	.	.	CASSETSEGRGEQYF	TGTGCCAGCAGTGAAACATCGGAGGGCCGTGGCGAGCAGTACTTC
TRBV11-3	TRBJ1-1	.	TRBD1	CASSLTGGVLNTEAFF	TGTGCCAGCAGCCTAACAGGGGGCGTATTGAACACTGAAGCTTTCTTT
TRBV6-6	TRBJ1-3	.	.	CASSYSVSGNTIYF	TGTGCCAGCAGTTACTCTGTCTCTGGAAACACCATATATTTT
TRBV27	TRBJ1-1	.	TRBD1	CASRGTANTEAFF	TGTGCCAGCAGGGGGACAGCGAACACTGAAGCTTTCTTT
TRBV5-4	TRBJ1-2	.	TRBD1	CASSLQGAQGYTF	TGTGCCAGCAGCTTACAGGGGGCGCAGGGCTACACCTTC
TRBV5-6	TRBJ1-1	.	TRBD1	CASSLAGGWTEAFF	TGTGCCAGCAGCTTGGCAGGGGGTTGGACTGAAGCTTTCTTT
TRBV9	TRBJ2-5	.	TRBD2	CASSVAPAGGETQYF	TGTGCCAGCAGCGTAGCCCCTGCGGGAGGAGAGACCCAGTACTTC
TRBV6-4	TRBJ2-1	.	TRBD1	CASSGRQGDEQFF	TGTGCCAGCAGTGGACGACAGGGGGATGAGCAGTTCTTC
TRBV11-1	TRBJ1-6	.	TRBD1	CASSALVGGNSPLHF	TGTGCCAGCAGCGCCTTGGTAGGGGGCAATTCACCCCTCCACTTT
TRBV30	TRBJ1-5	.	TRBD1	CAWSLGQAGNQPQHF	TGTGCCTGGAGCTTGGGACAGGCTGGGAATCAGCCCCAGCATTTT
TRBV3-1/TRBV3-2	TRBJ1-6	.	.	CASSQEEGRYNSPLHF	TGTGCCAGCAGCCAAGAGGAGGGAAGGTATAATTCACCCCTCCACTTT
TRBV5-1	TRBJ1-2	.	.	CASSFTYGTNYGYTF	TGCGCCAGCAGCTTTACCTACGGAACTAACTATGGCTACACCTTC
TRBV3-1/TRBV3-2	TRBJ1-1	.	.	CASSQVLQAEAFF	TGTGCCAGCAGCCAAGTGTTACAGGCGGAAGCTTTCTTT
TRBV9	TRBJ2-7	.	.	CASSVGTEGYEQYF	TGTGCCAGCAGCGTAGGGACCGAGGGTTACGAGCAGTACTTC
TRBV5-1	TRBJ1-4	.	.	CASSRAKENANEKLFF	TGCGCCAGCAGCCGGGCCAAGGAGAACGCTAATGAAAAACTGTTTTTT
TRBV6-1	TRBJ2-3	.	.	CASSEYWGDTQYF	TGTGCCAGCAGTGAATACTGGGGAGATACGCAGTATTTT
TRBV6-1	TRBJ2-2	.	TRBD1	CASSVNRGRVNTGELFF	TGTGCCAGCAGTGTCAACAGGGGGCGGGTAAACACCGGGGAGCTGTTTTTT
TRBV27	TRBJ1-2	.	TRBD1	CASSLSGTGGYGYTF	TGTGCCAGCAGTTTATCCGGGACAGGGGGTTATGGCTACACCTTC
TRBV19	TRBJ2-7	once	.	CASSIARDDEQYF	TGTGCCAGTAGTATAGCCAGGGACGACGAGCAGTACTTC
TRBV29-1	TRBJ2-7	once	.	CSSRETAADEQYF	TGCAGCTCCAGGGAAACGGCGGCTGACGAGCAGTACTTC
TRBV2	TRBJ1-4	few	.	CASSEKSSGTNEKLFF	TGTGCCAGCAGTGAAAAGTCCAGCGGGACTAATGAAAAACTGTTTTTT
TRBV25-1	TRBJ2-7	.	.	CASSGHPGTASDYEQYF	TGTGCCAGCAGTGGTCATCCCGGGACGGCCTCTGACTACGAGCAGTACTTC